This T cell receptor (beta chain) was documented in a study of CD8 T cells in ankylosing spondylitis. Each CDR3 protein is one row after TCRdb ran MiXCR on the 5' RACE reads. The sample lists 250,000 to 400,000 distinct CDR3 sequences, more than 9% occurring once. There are 16 residues in the CDR3. Germline CDR1 is DFQATT and CDR2 is SNEGSKA (reference sequence). V gave up 5 bases and J gave up 2 bases; unmatched junction bases: 12. The clonotype originates from a female donor with ankylosing spondylitis or in good health (not recorded which). Sequenced: blood, either unsorted or a sorted T cell fraction (not recorded which). The chain has TRBV20-1 and TRBJ2-3; 8 bases are a match to TRBD2. The CDR3 DNA is TGCAGTGCTGCGTTCTGGGCGGGAGGCTACACAGATACGCAGTATTTT. This gives the protein CSAAFWAGGYTDTQYF.